This section outlines one T cell receptor (beta chain) sequence together with its context. Its specificity is not known. These data come from a study of PD-1 blockade in classical Hodgkin lymphoma. Repertoires were generated with immunoSEQ multiplex PCR, while TCRdb's copy carries only in-frame clones and drops some. The repertoire includes 15,000 to 20,000 clones, roughly 77% of them detected once, and 15% to 20% sits in the top ten. The length of the CDR3 is 12 residues. Per germline, CDR1 SGHRS and CDR2 YFSETQ. Trimming took off 4 bases at V and 6 bases at J, with 9 bases between the two ends. The study, taken as a whole, reports: Patients were excluded if nivolumab began under 1 year after ASCT (the autologous transplant).

Brentuximab vedotin exposure varied among the patients, all of whom had relapsed after autologous stem cell transplantation. The source is a human donor with classical Hodgkin lymphoma. Here the sequenced sample was peripheral blood mononuclear cells (PBMCs), taken before the second cycle of nivolumab. The V gene is TRBV5-1, the J gene TRBJ2-3; perhaps D is TRBD1 or TRBD2 (6 bases each). The chain's CDR3 is CASSRRGDTQYF. Here the CDR3 DNA reads TGCGCCAGCAGCCGGAGGGGGGATACGCAGTATTTT. Using reference TRBV5-1 and TRBJ2-3 for the parts outside the CDR3, the full variable domain is KAGVTQTPRYLIKTRGQQVTLSCSPISGHRSVSWYQQTPGQGLQFLFEYFSETQRNKGNFPGRFSGRQFSNSRSEMNVSTLELGDSALYLCASSRRGDTQYFGPGTRLTVL.